This TCR beta chain was sequenced in a study of T cell changes during pregnancy in multiple sclerosis (dated by TCRdb to between 2018 and 2021). Turning to the overall study: The study looked at changes in the T cell repertoire across pregnancy in women with multiple sclerosis.

This clone was recorded only once. No antigen is known for it. No base quality values were provided; no much bigger clone lies one nucleotide off. The library was built by means of the immunoSEQ multiplex PCR assay. This is the immuneACCESS table as TCRdb keeps it, with only in-frame sequences that have V and J called. A part of the clones is gone; compared with another copy, unresolved V genes explain less than half, and the rest is unexplained. The sample table holds some 29,000 clones, of which approximately 90% were seen once. The ten largest clones add up to more than 9.5% of the sample. The junction carries 12 bases between V and J, which are trimmed by 2 bases and 3 bases respectively. Looking up the germline V gene yields CDR1 SNHLY and CDR2 FYNNEI. Including the terminal cysteine and phenylalanine, the CDR3 comprises 15 residues. Kept here is only the CDR3 DNA, which spans 45 bases and is read in frame from base 1.

The sequencing used CD8+ T cells from peripheral blood mononuclear cells, collected in the third trimester of pregnancy. The clonotype comes from a female donor with multiple sclerosis, enrolled in a pregnancy study. The chain uses TRBV2 and TRBJ2-3; the D region possibly corresponds to TRBD1 (6 bases align). The DNA is as follows: TGTGCCAGCAGTGAAACCCGGACAGCTACAGATACGCAGTATTTT. This translates into CASSETRTATDTQYF. Reference TRBV2 and TRBJ2-3 genes cover what lies past the CDR3, so the full variable domain is EPEVTQTPSHQVTQMGQEVILRCVPISNHLYFYWYRQILGQKVEFLVSFYNNEISEKSEIFDDQFSVERPDGSNFTLKIRSTKLEDSAMYFCASSETRTATDTQYFGPGTRLTVL.